Listed here are 2 T cell receptor beta chains from one sample, sequenced in a study of shared clonotypes between healthy human individuals. Assay used: immunoSEQ multiplex PCR; TCRdb lists only in-frame clones, some missing. The sample lists about 1 million clones; 60% to 80% were seen once. The sequencing sample was made of memory CD4+ T cells sorted from blood. Subset here: CD45RA-negative fraction. The receptors shown here come from a man between 18 and 35 years old in good health.

The genes are TRBV28 and TRBJ2-7; D gene ambiguous. V lost 6 bases and J 2 bases, leaving 11 bases between the germline ends. Germline CDR1 and CDR2: MDHEN and SYDVKM. The CDR3 consists of 13 residues. This CDR3 reads CASSETVPYEQYF. CDR3 DNA: TGTGCCAGCAGCGAAACAGTGCCCTACGAGCAGTACTTC.

The gene calls are TRBV6-6 and TRBJ2-3; 10 positions agree with TRBD2. The ends lost 5 bases at V and 4 bases at J; junction bases unmatched: 3. This CDR3 comprises 14 residues. Germline CDR1 MNHNY, CDR2 SVGAGI (reference sequence). CDR3 amino acids: CASSSGGASDTQYF. DNA for the CDR3: TGTGCCAGCAGTAGCGGGGGGGCCTCAGATACGCAGTATTTT.